A single sample gave rise to the 10 T cell receptor beta chains below, sequenced in a study of T cells after yellow fever vaccination. Using its own MiXCR run on the 5' RACE reads, TCRdb lists one record per CDR3 protein. The table lists 150,000 to 200,000 distinct CDR3 sequences, approximately 10% of them singletons. Sequencing was performed on CD8+ T cells sorted from PBMCs, taken 45 days after the yellow fever booster vaccination. These receptors all come from a man in his late teens or twenties who received the YFV17D yellow fever vaccine.

This clonotype has ten or more counts. The gene calls are TRBV4-3 and TRBJ1-3; 8 bases match TRBD1. V gave up 0 bases and J gave up 4 bases; unmatched junction bases: 14. The germline gives CDR1 LGHNA, CDR2 YSLEER. The CDR3 sequence is 19 residues long. The CDR3 nucleotides read TGCGCCAGCAGCCAAGACGTCGTGGACAGGGTTGGAGTAGGAAACACCATATATTTT. Translated: CASSQDVVDRVGVGNTIYF.

A few counts support this clonotype. The J gene is TRBJ2-1, the V gene TRBV18, with D uncertain. The CDR3 spans 11 residues. V shed 2 bases and J shed 6 bases, with 2 bases lying between them. CDR1 is KGHSH, CDR2 LQKENI, per germline. CDR3 coding DNA: TGTGCCAGCTCACCAACCAATGAGCAGTTCTTC. Protein product: CASSPTNEQFF.

This clonotype showed up just a few times. The rearrangement joins TRBV28 to TRBJ2-2; the D is unclear. This CDR3 has 12 residues. Germline V gene lookup returns CDR1 MDHEN and CDR2 SYDVKM. The V and J ends lost 4 bases and 5 bases respectively, with 5 bases between them. This CDR3 reads CASSSLTGELFF. CDR3 coding DNA: TGTGCCAGCAGTTCCTTGACCGGGGAGCTGTTTTTT. The full variable domain, completed using reference TRBV28 and TRBJ2-2, is DVKVTQSSRYLVKRTGEKVFLECVQDMDHENMFWYRQDPGLGLRLIYFSYDVKMKEKGDIPEGYSVSREKKERFSLILESASTNQTSMYLCASSSLTGELFFGEGSRLTVL.

This clonotype was recorded a few times. The J gene is TRBJ2-7, the V gene TRBV7-9; TRBD1 is a possible D gene (5 bases). Germline V CDR1 and CDR2: SEHNR, FQNEAQ (reference sequence). There are 13 residues in the CDR3. V was shortened by 6 bases and J by 4 bases, with 13 bases between the two germline ends. CDR3 DNA: TGTGCCAGCAGTCAAGGGGCCCGGTACGAGCAGTACGTC. Its protein is CASSQGARYEQYV.

This clonotype was counted a few times. This chain links TRBV18 with TRBJ2-7, with 10 nucleotides matching TRBD1. J gave up 2 bases and V 2 bases, and 6 bases lay outside the gene matches. CDR1 is KGHSH and CDR2 is LQKENI in the germline V gene. The CDR3 is 16 amino acids. The CDR3 protein is CASSPSPGQGPYEQYF. In nucleotides, the CDR3 is TGTGCCAGCTCACCATCCCCGGGACAGGGGCCCTACGAGCAGTACTTC.

The gene calls are TRBV11-2 and TRBJ2-2; the match to TRBD2 covers 9 bases. The germline V gene encodes CDR1 SGHAT and CDR2 FQNNGV. The ends lost 5 bases at V and 3 bases at J; junction bases unmatched: 10. There are 17 residues in the CDR3. This chain's CDR3 is CASSLLGLAGDTGELFF. CDR3 coding DNA: TGTGCCAGCAGCCTCCTTGGTTTAGCGGGGGACACCGGGGAGCTGTTTTTT.

This clonotype was found many times. The rearrangement uses TRBV5-1 and TRBJ1-2, with 9 bases aligning to TRBD1. The junction had 0 bases not matched to a gene; V was cut back by 0 bases and J by 3 bases. Per the germline V gene, CDR1 is SGHRS and CDR2 is YFSETQ. The CDR3 loop spans 14 amino acids. The CDR3 region has the DNA TGCGCCAGCAGCTTGGGACAGGGGGACTATGGCTACACCTTC. Translated: CASSLGQGDYGYTF.

This clonotype was seen a few times. The V gene is TRBV6-2 or TRBV6-3, the J gene TRBJ1-2, with no clear D. Trimming pared 8 bases from V and 2 bases from J, leaving 12 bases between. This CDR3 contains 13 residues. The V gene's germline CDR1 is MNHEY and CDR2 SVGEGT. The CDR3 loop reads CASVYRINYGYTF. CDR3 bases: TGTGCCAGCGTTTACAGAATAAACTATGGCTACACCTTC.

This clonotype was observed a few times. V usage is TRBV7-9 and J usage is TRBJ2-5, with 8 bases lining up with TRBD1. The CDR3 consists of 13 residues. CDR1 is SEHNR, CDR2 FQNEAQ, per germline (reference sequence). V trimming: 6 bases; J trimming: 4 bases; junction bases outside the gene matches: 4. The CDR3 DNA reads TGTGCCAGCAGTCTAGGGACAGGAGAGACCCAGTACTTC. Encoded protein: CASSLGTGETQYF.

This clonotype has a handful of counts. The chain joins TRBV9 to TRBJ2-2; D remains unclear. Trimming took 6 bases from V and 1 from J, leaving 13 bases between them. Germline loops: CDR1 SGDLS, CDR2 YYNGEE. The CDR3 sequence is 15 residues long. CDR3 residues: CASNPGPGNTGELFF. CDR3 bases: TGTGCCAGCAACCCCGGTCCGGGGAACACCGGGGAGCTGTTTTTT.